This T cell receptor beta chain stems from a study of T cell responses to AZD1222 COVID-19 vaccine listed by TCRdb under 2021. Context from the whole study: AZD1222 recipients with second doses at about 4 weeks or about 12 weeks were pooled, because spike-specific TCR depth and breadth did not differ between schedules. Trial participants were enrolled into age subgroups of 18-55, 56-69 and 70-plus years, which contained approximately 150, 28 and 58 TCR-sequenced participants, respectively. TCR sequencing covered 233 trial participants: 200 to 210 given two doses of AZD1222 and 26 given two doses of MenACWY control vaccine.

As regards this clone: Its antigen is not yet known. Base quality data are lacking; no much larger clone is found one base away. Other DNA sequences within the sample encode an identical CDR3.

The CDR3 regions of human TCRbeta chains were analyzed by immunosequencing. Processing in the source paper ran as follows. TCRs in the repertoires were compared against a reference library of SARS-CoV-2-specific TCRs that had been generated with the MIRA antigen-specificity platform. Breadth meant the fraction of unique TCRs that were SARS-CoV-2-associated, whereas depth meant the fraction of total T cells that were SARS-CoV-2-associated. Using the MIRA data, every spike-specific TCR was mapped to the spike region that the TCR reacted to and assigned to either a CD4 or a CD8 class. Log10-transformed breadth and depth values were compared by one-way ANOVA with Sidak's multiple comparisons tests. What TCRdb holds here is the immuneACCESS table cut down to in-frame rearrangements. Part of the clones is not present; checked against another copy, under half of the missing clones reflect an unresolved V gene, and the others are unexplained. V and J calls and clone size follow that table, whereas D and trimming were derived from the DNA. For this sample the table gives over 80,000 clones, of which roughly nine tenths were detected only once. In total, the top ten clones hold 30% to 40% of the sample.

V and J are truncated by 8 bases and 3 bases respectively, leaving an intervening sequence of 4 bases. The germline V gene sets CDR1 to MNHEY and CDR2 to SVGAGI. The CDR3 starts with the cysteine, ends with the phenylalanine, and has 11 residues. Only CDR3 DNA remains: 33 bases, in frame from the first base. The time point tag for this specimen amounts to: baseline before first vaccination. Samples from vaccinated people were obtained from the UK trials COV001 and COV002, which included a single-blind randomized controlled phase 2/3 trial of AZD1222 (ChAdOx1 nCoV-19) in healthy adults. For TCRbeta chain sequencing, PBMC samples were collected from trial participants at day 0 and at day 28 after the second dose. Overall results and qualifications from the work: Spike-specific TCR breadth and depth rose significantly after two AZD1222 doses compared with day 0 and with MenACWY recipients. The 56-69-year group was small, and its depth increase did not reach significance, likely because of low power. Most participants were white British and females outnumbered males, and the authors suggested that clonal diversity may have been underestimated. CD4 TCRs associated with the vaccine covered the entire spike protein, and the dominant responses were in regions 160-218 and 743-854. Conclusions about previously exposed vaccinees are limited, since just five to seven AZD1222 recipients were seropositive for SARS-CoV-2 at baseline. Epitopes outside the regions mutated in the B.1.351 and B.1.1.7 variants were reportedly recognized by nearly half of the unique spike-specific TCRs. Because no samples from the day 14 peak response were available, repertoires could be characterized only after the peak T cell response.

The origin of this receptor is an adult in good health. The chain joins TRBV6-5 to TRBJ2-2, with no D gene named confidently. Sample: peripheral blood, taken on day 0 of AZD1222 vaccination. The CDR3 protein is CASSDTGELFF. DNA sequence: TGTGCCAGCTCGGACACCGGGGAGCTGTTTTTT.